A selection of T cell receptor beta chains follows, all from one sample in a study of early T cells in non-severe SARS-CoV-2 infection. TCRdb re-analysed the 5' RACE reads in MiXCR, keeping a single row per CDR3 protein. The top ten hold around 1.3% of the sample, which has more than 95,000 distinct CDR3 sequences, roughly 15% seen once. Sequencing input: whole blood. These receptors originate from an adult who was a healthcare worker with PCR-confirmed SARS-CoV-2 infection or an uninfected control (not recorded which). The conserved cysteine and the conserved F or W are not part of the CDR3 here. The order of the fields is J gene, clone size, V gene, CDR3 protein. Size values are once, few and many counts, or a class for expanded clones, and some rows have none.

TRBJ2-1,NA,TRBV9,TSSVRAGGADEQF
TRBJ2-1,NA,TRBV11-2,ASSLAGIFRDRANEQF
TRBJ1-6,NA,TRBV28,ASSPLELNSPLH
TRBJ2-2,few,TRBV18,ASSPPGTSPNTGELF
TRBJ1-2,few,TRBV6-5,ASSQGFYGYT
TRBJ2-1,NA,TRBV28,ASSLTGQYNEQF
TRBJ1-1,few,TRBV5-6,ASRGQGARTEAF
TRBJ1-1,NA,TRBV20-1,SARSPGDGTEAF
TRBJ2-4,few,TRBV19,ASSTYYPVGDLDIQY
TRBJ2-2,NA,TRBV9,ASSLRADRETGELF
TRBJ1-4,NA,TRBV11-2,ASSLDRNSEKLF
TRBJ2-3,few,TRBV11-2,ASSRLGRSDTQY
TRBJ2-2,few,TRBV19,ASSISPGLAIDTGELF
TRBJ2-2,few,TRBV7-2,ASSWRTGLAGGYTGELF
TRBJ1-1,NA,TRBV6-5,ASSLNRRMNTEAF
TRBJ1-5,few,TRBV19,ASGWSGGENQPQH
TRBJ1-2,NA,TRBV29-1,SVVTENYGYT
TRBJ2-1,NA,TRBV7-2,ASSPTGTSVSNEQF
TRBJ2-2,NA,TRBV5-4,ASSLASGRAGTGELF
TRBJ1-5,NA,TRBV28,ASSFPHRGGNQPQH
TRBJ2-1,NA,TRBV15,ATSRRGDGWGEDGEQF
TRBJ2-7,few,TRBV29-1,SVDSADPYEQY
TRBJ2-3,many,TRBV6-1,ASQPGLAGADTQY
TRBJ2-5,few,TRBV7-6,ASSLGRAKETQY
TRBJ2-7,NA,TRBV6-2/TRBV6-3,ASSLSGVGSYEQY
TRBJ2-7,few,TRBV6-2/TRBV6-3,ASSSSGTDVFEQY
TRBJ2-4,NA,TRBV18,ASSPRDRQNIQY
TRBJ1-1,NA,TRBV30,AWSPLSQMNTEAF
TRBJ2-1,few,TRBV3-1,ASSQADRGLGQF
TRBJ1-1,NA,TRBV2,ASRADITEAF
TRBJ1-2,few,TRBV15,ATSRSDRNYGYT
TRBJ2-7,few,TRBV29-1,SVAGWDEQY
TRBJ2-3,NA,TRBV18,ASSPPGDTLY
TRBJ2-7,many,TRBV20-1,SAREGGGFYEQY
TRBJ2-7,few,TRBV12-3/TRBV12-4,ASRGGSEQY
TRBJ2-1,many,TRBV27,ASSLPGSGRADAYNEQF
TRBJ1-1,NA,TRBV21-1,ASSKWWEMNTEAF
TRBJ2-5,NA,TRBV10-3,AISLGQKETQY
TRBJ1-2,few,TRBV28,ASTVGAYGYT
TRBJ2-2,NA,TRBV19,ASRSGNTGELF
TRBJ2-5,NA,TRBV10-2,ASRMPGTETQY
TRBJ1-1,few,TRBV7-2,ASSWDRERTEAF
TRBJ2-2,few,TRBV12-3/TRBV12-4,ASSLSGENTGELF
TRBJ1-1,few,TRBV7-8,ASSSSSMNTEAF
TRBJ1-1,NA,TRBV27,ASKDPGWNTEAF
TRBJ1-1,NA,TRBV20-1,SATQGPRTEAF
TRBJ1-1,NA,TRBV12-3/TRBV12-4,ASSLNINTEAF
TRBJ2-7,once,TRBV12-3/TRBV12-4,ASRRQGGVQY
TRBJ2-2,few,TRBV28,ASSKTSLVGELF
TRBJ2-1,many,TRBV28,ASSLARVRGRGEQF
TRBJ2-1,many,TRBV15,ATSRGLGIYNEQF
TRBJ2-7,few,TRBV6-2/TRBV6-3,ASSSAQGYEQY
TRBJ1-1,NA,TRBV20-1,SAHTGNTEAF
TRBJ1-4,NA,TRBV3-1,ASSYRGRHEKLF